This T cell receptor (beta chain) was captured by sequencing in a study of T cell repertoires in cytomegalovirus infection. Regarding the study as a whole: Cumulative frequency of public TCR beta families picked out carriers of CMV plus the relevant HLA. The study found HLA-C-restricted CMV-specific TCR beta clonotypes dominating the ex vivo response.

Trimming stripped 7 bases from V and 3 bases from J, with 14 bases between. The CDR3 is made up of 14 amino acids. CDR1 is MNHEY, CDR2 SVGEGT, per germline. MiXCR was run by TCRdb on the reads, yielding one entry per CDR3 protein. The sample lists some 700,000 distinct CDR3 sequences, less than 40% occurring once. Comment on this clonotype: The antigen remains unidentified.

The J gene is TRBJ2-3, the V gene TRBV6-2 or TRBV6-3, with D hard to call. The sample was PBMCs. The clonotype originates from a human donor in good health (CMV status not recorded). Some clones in this sample may be carry-over from other donors' samples. CDR3 protein: CASTSYAWTDTQYF. CDR3 in DNA: TGTGCCAGCACCTCATACGCCTGGACAGATACGCAGTATTTT.